These 6 T cell receptor beta chains were all obtained from the same sample, sequenced in a study of monozygotic twins with inflammatory bowel disease. Each CDR3 protein gets one entry in TCRdb, which reprocessed the 5' RACE reads and gives no DNA. Its table lists around 380,000 distinct CDR3 sequences. Sequences were obtained from blood. These receptors all come from a human donor with ulcerative colitis or Crohn's disease, or a healthy co-twin of an affected twin (not recorded which).

V is TRBV20-1 and J is TRBJ2-1; with no DNA, the TCRdb D assignment of TRBD1 cannot be verified. Germline V CDR1 and CDR2: DFQATT, SNEGSKA (reference sequence). This CDR3 is 15 amino acids long. CDR3 amino acids: CSARDRLAGQNEQFF.

The V call is TRBV6-5, the J call TRBJ1-6. Germline lookup yields CDR1 MNHEY and CDR2 SVGAGI. The CDR3 is 12 amino acids. CDR3 sequence: CASSSTGTSLHF.

CDR3 region: CASSSGPMGQGPSNQPQHF. This sequence joins TRBV5-1 and TRBJ1-5; TCRdb returns TRBD1, unconfirmable since there is no DNA. Per germline, CDR1 SGHRS and CDR2 YFSETQ. CDR3 length: 19 amino acids.

CDR3 amino acids: CASRGKGTDTQYF. The chain recombines TRBV6-6 with TRBJ2-3. The CDR3 extends over 13 amino acids. Germline-derived CDR1 and CDR2 are MNHNY and SVGAGI (reference sequence).

J is TRBJ1-5 and V is TRBV28; TCRdb calls TRBD1, which cannot be checked without DNA. Germline V gene sequence: CDR1 MDHEN, CDR2 SYDVKM. This CDR3 is 15 amino acids long. CDR3 sequence reads: CASSSGQGNNQPQHF.

J is TRBJ1-3 and V is TRBV20-1. Germline V gene data show CDR1 as DFQATT and CDR2 as SNEGSKA (reference sequence). The CDR3 is 14 amino acids. The chain's CDR3 is CSARVQGTGNTIYF.